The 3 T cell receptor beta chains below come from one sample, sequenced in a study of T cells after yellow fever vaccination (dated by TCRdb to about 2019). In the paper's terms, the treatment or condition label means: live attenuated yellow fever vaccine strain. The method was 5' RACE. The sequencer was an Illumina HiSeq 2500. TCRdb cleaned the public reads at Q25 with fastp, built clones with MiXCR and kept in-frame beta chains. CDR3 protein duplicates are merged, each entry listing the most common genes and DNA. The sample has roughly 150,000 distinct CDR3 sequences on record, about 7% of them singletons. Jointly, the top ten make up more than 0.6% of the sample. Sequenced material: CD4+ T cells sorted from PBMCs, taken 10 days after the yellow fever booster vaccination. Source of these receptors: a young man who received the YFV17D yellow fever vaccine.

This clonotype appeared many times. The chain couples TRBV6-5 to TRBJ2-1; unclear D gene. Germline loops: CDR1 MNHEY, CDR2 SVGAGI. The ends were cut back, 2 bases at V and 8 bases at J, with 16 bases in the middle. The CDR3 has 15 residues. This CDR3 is CASSYRSPTGDEQFF. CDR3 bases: TGTGCCAGCAGTTACCGGAGCCCTACTGGCGATGAGCAGTTCTTC.

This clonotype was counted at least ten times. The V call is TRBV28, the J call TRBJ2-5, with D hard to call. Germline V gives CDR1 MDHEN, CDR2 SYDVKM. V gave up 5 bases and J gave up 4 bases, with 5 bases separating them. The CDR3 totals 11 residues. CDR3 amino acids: CASSQIETQYF. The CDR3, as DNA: TGTGCCAGCAGTCAAATAGAGACCCAGTACTTC.

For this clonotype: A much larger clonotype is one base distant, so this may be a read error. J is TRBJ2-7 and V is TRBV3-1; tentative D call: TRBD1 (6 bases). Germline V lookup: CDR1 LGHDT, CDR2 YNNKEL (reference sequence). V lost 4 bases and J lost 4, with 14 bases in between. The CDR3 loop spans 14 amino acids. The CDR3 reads CASSPKRQEYEQYF. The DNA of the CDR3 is TGTGCCAGCAGCCCCAAGCGACAGGAGTACGAGCAGTACTTC.